This T cell receptor (beta chain) is drawn from a study of CD8 T cells in ankylosing spondylitis. Study-level findings and limits: Reportedly, matched ankylosing spondylitis synovial fluid was significantly enriched for disease-linked clones. Reports of some motif variants in reactive arthritis synovial fluid and blood predate this one. What seemed typical of ankylosing spondylitis blood was a TCR beta motif built from about 8 highly homologous variants.

Quantitative 5'-RACE with molecular barcodes was used to make the TCR beta libraries. TCRdb redid the calling of the 5' RACE reads with MiXCR, one entry per CDR3 protein. In the table there are 250,000 or so distinct CDR3 sequences, more than 15% of which are singletons. There are a few counts of this clonotype. The target antigen is unknown. The germline gives CDR1 SNHLY, CDR2 FYNNEI. Trimming pared 2 bases from V and 6 bases from J, leaving 13 bases between. The CDR3 totals 15 residues. Sample: blood, either unsorted or a sorted T cell fraction (not recorded which). This chain joins TRBV2 and TRBJ2-2; D might be TRBD1 or TRBD2, each matching 5 bases. This clonotype was sampled from a male donor with ankylosing spondylitis or in good health (not recorded which). The CDR3 sequence: CASSERQGVSGELFF. The CDR3 DNA sequence: TGTGCCAGCAGTGAACGGCAGGGAGTTTCCGGGGAGCTGTTTTTT.